This TCR beta chain emerged from a study of vaccination and CD4 T cells after COVID-19 (dated by TCRdb to between 2021 and 2023). Background for the entire study: Convalescent patients had a positive SARS-CoV-2 result on nasal swab PCR, and of these patients, 8 or 9 had mild disease and one had severe disease. Six males and four females were included in the convalescent cohort, with two Hispanic individuals, seven Caucasians, two Asians and one multiracial person represented. In 10 COVID-19 convalescent patients and 4 infection-naive healthy vaccine recipients, researchers compared the spike-specific CD4+ TCR repertoire from before mRNA vaccination with the repertoire from after. Overlapping spike peptide pools from SARS-CoV-2 and from the common cold coronaviruses HCoV-NL63, HCoV-OC43 and HCoV-229E were used as culture stimuli. Control cultures used a CEFX viral epitope pool as positive control, an HIV-1 Nef peptide pool as negative control, or no peptide. Post-vaccine blood samples were taken a median of roughly 72 days after the second vaccine dose, with a range of about 13 to 250 days. Post-COVID blood samples were collected from convalescent patients a median of roughly 100 days after diagnosis, with a range of roughly 35 to 161 days. Two doses of either the Pfizer-BioNTech BNT162b2 vaccine (n=8) or the Moderna mRNA-1273 vaccine (n=2) were administered to participants. Study-wide findings and limitations: In convalescent patients, a median roughly 85% of post-vaccine SARS-CoV-2-reactive clones were detected only after vaccination, and vaccine-specific priming was suggested by this finding. Of the vaccine-specific clones in convalescent patients, 304 of 307, or nearly all, reacted only to SARS-CoV-2 spike and did not cross-react with common cold coronaviruses. The median number of SARS-CoV-2-reactive clonotypes rose from around 21 after infection to a few dozen after vaccination, but the change was not significant. The study included relatively few convalescent patients and did not analyze early timepoints after natural infection.

The sample's treatment or condition label is to be understood as: 10-day PBMC culture with coronavirus spike peptide pools or control peptides (ViraFEST assay). To expand antigen-specific T cells with peptide pools and then pick out the expanded clonotypes through TCR sequencing, the study relied on the ViraFEST assay. The convalescent patients' positive SARS-CoV-2 PCR tests were from March to December 2020, which was before the Alpha, Beta and Delta variants emerged in the United States. Each well held 1.5 million to 2.5 million PBMCs cultured with around 9 ug/ml peptide pools in IMDM containing 5% human AB serum and 9.5 to 10 IU/ml IL-2. On days 3 and 7, half of the culture medium was replaced with fresh IL-2-containing medium. After 10 days of culture, CD4+ T cells were isolated by negative selection with the EasySep CD4+ T cell isolation kit. Ficoll-Paque Plus gradient centrifugation was used to isolate PBMCs from whole blood, and the isolated PBMCs were then either used fresh or cryopreserved at -140C. Each culture condition was generally run in triplicate wells.

Relative to germline, V is 3 bases shorter and J is 3 bases shorter, with 11 bases between their ends. The CDR3 numbers 14 residues from cysteine through phenylalanine. Solely the CDR3 DNA is kept, with 42 bases framed from the first base. The library was generated by PCR. TCR sequencing of DNA from cultured CD4+ T cells used the Oncomine TCR Beta short-read assay at the Johns Hopkins FTIC core. The QIAamp micro DNA kit was used to extract genomic DNA from the cultured CD4+ T cells. Oncomine TCR Beta libraries made from cultured CD4+ T cells were pooled using unique dual indexes and sequenced on an Illumina iSeq 100. The paper's data handling went like this. Non-productive sequences were removed, and CDR3s that did not start with C, did not end with F or W, or were shorter than 7 amino acids were discarded. The MANAFEST web application identified antigen-specific clonotypes by comparing peptide-stimulated wells against reference wells and other culture wells. Positive clones required FDR below 0.05, an odds ratio above 5, and productive frequency above 0.1% in at least two of three replicate wells. A clonotype was classed as cross-reactive if the clonotype showed significant expansion both in SARS-CoV-2 spike wells and in at least one common cold coronavirus spike condition. Levenshtein distances (stringdist) and unrooted phylogenetic trees (ape) in R version 3.6.1 were used to assess CDR3 homology. TCRdb took the public reads, trimmed them with fastp at Q25, ran MiXCR for clone calling and kept in-frame beta chains. Each entry is one CDR3 protein sequence, shown with its most common DNA and genes. For this entry, the V and J calls and clone size follow TCRdb and not the study's own pipeline. In this sample the table shows about 18,000 distinct CDR3 sequences, about three fifths of which occur a single time. Clones ranked in the top ten supply roughly 7.9% of the sample.

With regard to this clonotype: It has no known antigen specificity. It has no much larger one-base neighbor in the sample; base qualities were not kept.

The sequence joins TRBV12-3 or TRBV12-4 to TRBJ1-1, and TRBD1 may be the D gene, going by 5 matching bases. The sequenced sample was CD4+ T cells from blood, cultured in vitro. The clonotype originates from a human donor who had recovered from COVID-19. The nucleotides are TGTGCCAGCAGTTTTGCGGGAGGGGACACTGAAGCTTTCTTT. Its protein reads: CASSFAGGDTEAFF.